This entry is about one TCR beta chain. Its antigen is undetermined. The entry originates in a study of T cells in Graves' hyperthyroidism and ophthalmopathy. Germline assignment: CDR1 SGHRS and CDR2 YFSETQ. This CDR3 comprises 15 residues. V dropped 0 bases and J dropped 6 bases, with 16 bases sitting between them. Using RNA transcripts as the source, TCR beta CDR3 regions were amplified. HTBI primers drove first-round RT-PCR of the TCR CDR3. Each CDR3 protein is one row after TCRdb ran MiXCR on the multiplex PCR reads. The data show about 380,000 distinct CDR3 sequences, roughly 14% seen once. Study conclusions and caveats: Most clonotypes that expanded in the thyroid above 0.001 also showed up in blood.

Sequenced sample: blood. The TCR sequence derives from a woman aged 25-40 years with Graves' ophthalmopathy. The chain joins TRBV5-1 to TRBJ2-7; TRBD1 might be the D (5 bases). CDR3 protein: CASSLGMDLGAEQYF. The CDR3 coding sequence is TGCGCCAGCAGCTTGGGTATGGATTTAGGGGCCGAGCAGTACTTC.